What follows are 17 T cell receptor beta chains derived from one specimen sequenced in a study of blood T cells in healthy people across ages. PCR was performed a second time for about 7 to 12 cycles using a sample-barcoded 5' primer and a J-beta primer mix. Via MiXCR, TCRdb re-called the 5' RACE reads, giving one row per CDR3 protein. The table shows fewer than 900,000 distinct CDR3 sequences, with roughly 40% occurring only once. The sequencing sample was made of blood. These receptors all stem from a man younger than 30 in good health.

This clonotype has only a few counts. The chain links TRBV12-3 or TRBV12-4 to TRBJ2-7, with D perhaps being TRBD1 or TRBD2 (5 bases each). With 5 bases removed from V and 6 bases from J, the gap between germline ends came to 23 bases. The CDR3 contains 16 residues. The CDR3 loop is CASSPPYGARLSEQYF. The CDR3 DNA reads as TGTGCCAGCAGTCCTCCCTACGGGGCCCGCCTTAGCGAGCAGTACTTC.

The V call is TRBV4-1, the J call TRBJ1-2; D is perhaps TRBD1 (6 bases). Germline lookup yields CDR1 MGHRA and CDR2 YSYEKL. V was pared by 4 bases and J by 0 bases, with 21 bases between. The CDR3 has 18 residues. The CDR3 DNA sequence: TGCGCCAGCAGCCCCCAAGTAAAGGACAGCCAATCTAACTATGGCTACACCTTC. This sequence encodes CASSPQVKDSQSNYGYTF.

This clonotype was seen repeatedly, ten times or more. The chain has TRBV28 and TRBJ1-2; D gene unclear. V lost 3 bases and J lost 2, with 10 bases in between. The CDR3 spans 14 residues. Germline loops: CDR1 MDHEN, CDR2 SYDVKM. The CDR3: CASSFTDENYGYTF. DNA for the CDR3: TGTGCCAGCAGTTTCACCGACGAGAACTATGGCTACACCTTC.

A word on this clonotype: Compared with germline, one end of the junction differs, possibly owing to a read error. The CDR3 loop is CAGSSDIRGHGYTF. CDR3 coding DNA: TGTGCCGGCAGCTCCGACATCCGAGGGCATGGCTACACCTTC. This chain joins TRBV7-9 and TRBJ1-2; D is unresolved. This CDR3 spans 14 amino acids. From germline, CDR1 is SEHNR and CDR2 FQNEAQ (reference sequence).

For the CDR3, the DNA is TGTGCCAGCAGCCCCCCGGGGGGCGCGACAGATACGCAGTATTTT. It specifies CASSPPGGATDTQYF. V and J are TRBV4-2 and TRBJ2-3, with D perhaps matching TRBD2 (7 bases). CDR1 is LGHNA and CDR2 is YNFKEQ in the germline V gene. Trimming took 4 bases from V and 3 from J, leaving 14 bases between them. The CDR3 has 15 residues.

This chain links TRBV10-3 with TRBJ2-1; 9 bases match TRBD2. CDR1 is ENHRY, CDR2 SYGVKD, per germline. The CDR3 length is 15 residues. The trim removed 2 bases at V and 3 bases at J, leaving 2 bases unmatched. The CDR3 region is CAISELAGLYNEQFF. The CDR3 region has the DNA TGTGCCATCAGTGAGCTAGCGGGGCTCTACAATGAGCAGTTCTTC.

The chain links TRBV27 to TRBJ1-6, with D unclear. V dropped 11 bases and J dropped 8 bases, with 19 bases sitting between them. From germline, CDR1 is MNHEY and CDR2 SMNVEV (reference sequence). CDR3 length equals 14 residues. CDR3 residues: CACGRRLGDSPLHF. The CDR3 DNA reads as TGTGCCTGCGGCCGGCGGTTGGGCGATTCACCCCTCCACTTT.

V and J are TRBV5-6 and TRBJ1-2, with a weak D call TRBD1 (5 bases). Trimming pared 0 bases from V and 2 bases from J, leaving 11 bases between. From germline, CDR1 is SGHDT and CDR2 YYEEEE. The CDR3 length is 15 residues. The CDR3 coding sequence is TGTGCCAGCAGCTTGGTGGGACGGACCAACTATGGCTACACCTTC. Its translation: CASSLVGRTNYGYTF.

This clonotype has just a few counts. The chain carries TRBV27 and TRBJ1-1, with TRBD1 matching 9 bases. This CDR3 has 18 amino acids. V gave up 2 bases and J gave up 0 bases; unmatched junction bases: 10. From germline, CDR1 is MNHEY and CDR2 SMNVEV (reference sequence). The DNA for the CDR3 is TGTGCCAGCAGTTTAGAGAGCGCCGGGACAGGGCTGAACACTGAAGCTTTCTTT. Translating it yields CASSLESAGTGLNTEAFF.

The rearrangement joins TRBV12-3 or TRBV12-4 to TRBJ2-7; the match to TRBD1 covers 10 bases. The CDR3 length is 17 residues. V dropped 5 bases and J dropped 3; count of bases not matched to a gene: 13. This CDR3 is CASSPRTGGSYFYEQYF. As DNA, the CDR3 is TGTGCCAGCAGTCCGAGGACAGGGGGAAGTTATTTCTACGAGCAGTACTTC.

The rearrangement links TRBV6-2 or TRBV6-3 to TRBJ2-3; maybe TRBD2 (5 bases). V gave up 0 bases and J gave up 12 bases, with 7 bases separating them. Germline CDR1 reads MNHEY; CDR2 reads SVGEGT. The CDR3 contains 11 residues. The CDR3 coding sequence is TGTGCCAGCAGTTACTCAGAGGGTCAGTATTTT. Its protein product is CASSYSEGQYF.

On this clonotype: This may be a read error, as it is one base from a much larger clone. V gene TRBV6-6 combines with J gene TRBJ2-3, with D perhaps matching TRBD2 (6 bases). Germline V CDR1 and CDR2: MNHNY, SVGAGI (reference sequence). This CDR3 spans 15 amino acids. The CDR3 loop is CASRSGGTSIDTQYF. In DNA, the CDR3 is TGTGCCAGCAGGTCCGGCGGGACCAGCATAGATACGCAGTATTTT.

The V and J genes are TRBV20-1 and TRBJ2-5; TRBD2 aligns across 8 bases. CDR1 and CDR2 from the germline V gene are DFQATT and SNEGSKA (reference sequence). The CDR3 is 14 amino acids. Losses at the gene ends were 3 bases for V and 0 bases for J; bases not matched to a gene: 3. The DNA for the CDR3 is TGCAGTGCTAGGGAACTAGCGGACCAAGAGACCCAGTACTTC. Its translation: CSARELADQETQYF.

This sequence joins TRBV15 and TRBJ2-7, with D possibly matching TRBD1 (5 bases). Germline lookup yields CDR1 LNHNV and CDR2 YYDKDF (reference sequence). The CDR3 is 14 residues long. Trimming pared 3 bases from V and 2 bases from J, leaving 11 bases between. The CDR3 spells CATSRGSGPYEQYF. The CDR3 DNA reads TGTGCCACCAGCAGGGGATCAGGGCCCTACGAGCAGTACTTC. Full variable domain (rest looked up from reference TRBV15 and TRBJ2-7): DAMVIQNPRYQVTQFGKPVTLSCSQTLNHNVMYWYQQKSSQAPKLLFHYYDKDFNNEADTPDNFQSRRPNTSFCFLDIRSPGLGDTAMYLCATSRGSGPYEQYFGPGTRLTVT.

With regard to this clonotype: Sequence at one end of the junction differs from germline and may be a read error. This chain connects TRBV20-1 to TRBJ2-1; D ambiguous. CDR1 is DFQATT and CDR2 is SNEGSKA in the germline V gene (reference sequence). CDR3 size: 12 residues. The CDR3 loop is CSARAGYNEQFF. For the CDR3, the DNA is TGCAGTGCGAGAGCTGGTTACAATGAGCAGTTCTTC.

Comment on this clonotype: A single base separates this from a much larger clone, so it may be a read error. The chain carries TRBV20-1 and TRBJ2-5, with unresolved D. The CDR3 is 15 amino acids. Germline CDR1 reads DFQATT; CDR2 reads SNEGSKA (reference sequence). V shed 0 bases and J shed 1 base, with 12 bases lying between them. Here the CDR3 reads CSARESSDVQETQYF. The CDR3 DNA follows: TGCAGTGCTAGAGAGTCGTCGGACGTCCAAGAGACCCAGTACTTC.

The V and J genes are TRBV9 and TRBJ2-5; TRBD2 agrees at 7 bases. Germline CDR1 SGDLS, CDR2 YYNGEE. This CDR3 is 15 amino acids long. V lost 0 bases, J lost 1 base, and 3 bases stayed unmatched. The CDR3 reads CASSVGGGTQETQYF. DNA of the CDR3: TGTGCCAGCAGCGTAGGGGGGGGGACCCAAGAGACCCAGTACTTC.